The 11 T cell receptor beta chains in this list originate from one sample, sequenced in a study of patients and donors after allogeneic stem cell transplantation. TCRdb reprocessed the RT-PCR reads with MiXCR, giving one entry per CDR3 protein. The sample carries about 960,000 distinct CDR3 sequences, about a sixth recorded once. Source material: blood, either unsorted or a sorted T cell fraction (not recorded which). The receptors here all came from a human donor who was either an allogeneic HSCT recipient or a stem cell or donor lymphocyte infusion donor (not recorded which). It is not recorded whose cells these are; they may come from a transplant donor.

This clonotype has only a few counts. The CDR3 reads CASSSRTSGANVLTF. In DNA, the CDR3 is TGTGCCAGCAGCTCACGGACCTCTGGGGCCAACGTCCTGACTTTC. V usage is TRBV6-1 and J usage is TRBJ2-6; D not resolved. The CDR3 length is 15 residues. In germline, CDR1 is MNHNS, CDR2 SASEGT. V gave up 6 bases and J gave up 0 bases, with 9 bases separating them.

The genes are TRBV7-2 and TRBJ2-7; D remains ambiguous. Trimming pared 2 bases from V and 6 bases from J, leaving 20 bases between. The germline gives CDR1 SGHTA, CDR2 FQGNSA. The CDR3 is made up of 16 amino acids. For the CDR3, the DNA is TGTGCCAGCAGCTTAAATGGTAATCTGGTGAGCAGCGAGCAGTACTTC. This sequence encodes CASSLNGNLVSSEQYF.

The table lists this clonotype with a few counts. This chain joins TRBV7-8 and TRBJ2-7; TRBD2 matches at 7 bases. This CDR3 spans 15 amino acids. Germline V gene data show CDR1 as SGHVS and CDR2 as FQNEAQ. V shed 0 bases, J shed 4 bases, and the junction held 6 bases outside the gene matches. As DNA, the CDR3 is TGTGCCAGCAGCTTAGCGGGGGGGAAACAATACGAGCAGTACTTC. It encodes CASSLAGGKQYEQYF.

This clonotype was seen only a few times. J is TRBJ1-1 and V is TRBV6-5, with TRBD1 matching 11 bases. Germline V gene data show CDR1 as MNHEY and CDR2 as SVGAGI. With V trimmed by 3 bases and J by 4 bases, 7 bases remained unmatched. The CDR3 runs 16 residues. DNA of the CDR3: TGTGCCAGCAGTTATTACACCGGGACAGGGGGCACTGAAGCTTTCTTT. Amino acids: CASSYYTGTGGTEAFF.

V and J are TRBV15 and TRBJ2-7; no clear D. Trimming removed 5 bases at V and 5 bases at J, with 10 bases between. The CDR3 spans 12 residues. Germline CDR1 reads LNHNV; CDR2 reads YYDKDF (reference sequence). For the CDR3, the DNA is TGTGCCACCAGCGGACGTAACCACGAGCAGTACTTC. Translating it yields CATSGRNHEQYF. The full variable domain, rest sourced from reference TRBV15 and TRBJ2-7, is DAMVIQNPRYQVTQFGKPVTLSCSQTLNHNVMYWYQQKSSQAPKLLFHYYDKDFNNEADTPDNFQSRRPNTSFCFLDIRSPGLGDTAMYLCATSGRNHEQYFGPGTRLTVT.

The sample holds a few counts of this clonotype. The chain has TRBV20-1 and TRBJ2-3; TRBD2 matches 14 bases. This CDR3 spans 15 amino acids. Germline assignment: CDR1 DFQATT and CDR2 SNEGSKA (reference sequence). Unmatched junction bases numbered 3, after V lost 3 bases and J lost 4 bases. The CDR3 region is CSASGTSGSPDTQYF. The CDR3 bases are TGCAGTGCTAGCGGGACTAGCGGGAGCCCAGATACGCAGTATTTT.

This clonotype was found a few times. The chain couples TRBV24-1 to TRBJ2-3, with D possibly TRBD2 on 5 matching bases. The V and J ends lost 3 bases and 6 bases respectively, with 12 bases between them. Germline V gives CDR1 KGHDR, CDR2 SFDVKD. CDR3 length equals 14 residues. For the CDR3, the DNA is TGTGCCACCAGTGATCCTTCGAGGGCGGATACGCAGTATTTT. It encodes CATSDPSRADTQYF.

The V and J genes are TRBV6-5 and TRBJ1-5, with D uncertain. The V end lost 0 bases, the J end lost 1 base, and 13 bases lay between the germline ends. From germline, CDR1 is MNHEY and CDR2 SVGAGI. The CDR3 is 17 amino acids. CDR3 sequence: CASSYSRVDLSNQPQHF. The CDR3 coding sequence is TGTGCCAGCAGTTACTCGAGAGTAGACTTAAGCAATCAGCCCCAGCATTTT.

This clonotype was seen only a few times. The rearrangement links TRBV9 to TRBJ2-3; D tentatively fits TRBD1 or TRBD2 (5 bases each). The germline V gene has CDR1 SGDLS and CDR2 YYNGEE. There are 18 residues in the CDR3. Trimming removed 4 bases from V and 0 bases from J, with 21 bases in between. This CDR3 reads CASSSRGPTYPSTDTQYF. For the CDR3, the DNA is TGTGCCAGCAGCTCCCGGGGACCCACCTACCCTAGCACAGATACGCAGTATTTT.

This clonotype was counted a few times. Sequence at one end of the junction differs from germline and may be a read error. V is TRBV6-1 and J is TRBJ2-2, with TRBD1 as a possible D gene (6 bases). The germline gives CDR1 MNHNS, CDR2 SASEGT. The CDR3 loop spans 16 amino acids. Here the CDR3 DNA reads TGTGCCAGCAGTAAAGCAACAGGGATGAGGGGCGGGGAGCTGTTTTTT. This translates into CASSKATGMRGGELFF.

The rearrangement links TRBV24-1 to TRBJ2-3; perhaps TRBD1 as D (5 bases). Trimming took off 5 bases at V and 4 bases at J, with 12 bases between the two ends. CDR3 length equals 14 residues. Germline lookup yields CDR1 KGHDR and CDR2 SFDVKD. This CDR3 reads CATSVKSRADTQYF. CDR3 bases: TGTGCCACCAGTGTCAAGTCCAGGGCAGATACGCAGTATTTT.